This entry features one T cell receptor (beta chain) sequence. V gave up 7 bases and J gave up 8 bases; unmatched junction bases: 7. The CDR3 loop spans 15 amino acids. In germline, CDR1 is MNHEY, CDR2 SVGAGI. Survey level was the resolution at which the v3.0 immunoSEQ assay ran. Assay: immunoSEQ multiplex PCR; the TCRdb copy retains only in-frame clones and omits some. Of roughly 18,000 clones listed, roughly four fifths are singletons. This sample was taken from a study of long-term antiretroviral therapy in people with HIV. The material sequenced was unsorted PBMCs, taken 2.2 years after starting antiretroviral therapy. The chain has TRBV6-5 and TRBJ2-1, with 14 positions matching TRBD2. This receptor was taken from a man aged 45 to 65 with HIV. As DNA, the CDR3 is TGTGCCAGCATCATCGGGACTAGCGGGAGTTATGAGCAGTTCTTC. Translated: CASIIGTSGSYEQFF.